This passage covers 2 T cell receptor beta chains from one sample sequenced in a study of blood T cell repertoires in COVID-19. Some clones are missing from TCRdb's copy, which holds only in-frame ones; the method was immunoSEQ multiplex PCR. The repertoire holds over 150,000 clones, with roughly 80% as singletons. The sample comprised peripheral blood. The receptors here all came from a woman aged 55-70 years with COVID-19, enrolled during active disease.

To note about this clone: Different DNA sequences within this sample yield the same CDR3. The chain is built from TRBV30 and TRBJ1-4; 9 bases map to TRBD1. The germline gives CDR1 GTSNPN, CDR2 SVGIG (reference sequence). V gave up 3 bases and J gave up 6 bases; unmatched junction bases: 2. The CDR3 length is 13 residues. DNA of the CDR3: TGTGCCTGGAGCCGGGACAGGGATGAAAAACTGTTTTTT. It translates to CAWSRDRDEKLFF. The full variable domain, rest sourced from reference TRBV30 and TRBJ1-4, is SQTIHQWPATLVQPVGSPLSLECTVEGTSNPNLYWYRQAAGRGLQLLFYSVGIGQISSEVPQNLSASRPQDRQFILSSKKLLLSDSGFYLCAWSRDRDEKLFFGSGTQLSVL.

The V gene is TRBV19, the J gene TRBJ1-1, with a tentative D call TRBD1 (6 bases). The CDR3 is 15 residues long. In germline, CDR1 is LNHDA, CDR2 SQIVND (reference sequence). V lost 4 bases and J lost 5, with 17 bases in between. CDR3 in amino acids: CASSKGGQRSTEAFF. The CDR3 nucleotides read TGTGCCAGTAGTAAAGGAGGACAGCGGTCGACTGAAGCTTTCTTT.